The clone carrying this TCR beta chain was seen a handful of times. Its antigen is unknown. TCRdb independently ran MiXCR on the 5' RACE reads; one entry per CDR3 protein. The sample consists of about 46,000 distinct CDR3 sequences, 25% to 35% of them appearing once. Findings of the study overall: Tumor memory CD4+ T cell TCR gene usage was found to cluster with blood and lymph node memory CD4+ cells and with lymph node naive CD4+ cells.

Germline V gives CDR1 LNHNV, CDR2 YYDKDF (reference sequence). The ends were cut back, 1 base at V and 4 bases at J, with 7 bases in the middle. The CDR3 has 13 amino acids. The receptor was isolated from a female donor with breast cancer. Sequenced input: naive CD4+ T cells sorted from blood. The subset here: naive CD4+ T cells, CD4+CD45RA+CD25-. The rearrangement links TRBV15 to TRBJ2-5; no firm D call. In nucleotides, the CDR3 is TGTGCCACCAGCAGAGTGGCGCGAGAGACCCAGTACTTC. It codes for CATSRVARETQYF.